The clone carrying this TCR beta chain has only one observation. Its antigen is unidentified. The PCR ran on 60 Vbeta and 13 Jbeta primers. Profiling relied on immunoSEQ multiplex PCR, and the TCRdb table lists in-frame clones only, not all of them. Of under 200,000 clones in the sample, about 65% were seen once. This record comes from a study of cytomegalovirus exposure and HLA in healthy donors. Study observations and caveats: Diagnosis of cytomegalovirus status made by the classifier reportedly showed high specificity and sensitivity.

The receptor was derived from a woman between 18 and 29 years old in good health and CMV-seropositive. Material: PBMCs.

CDR3 region: CASSLRQGYTEAFF. The CDR3 DNA sequence: TGCGCCAGCAGCTTGAGACAGGGTTACACTGAAGCTTTCTTT. The V and J genes are TRBV5-1 and TRBJ1-1; 7 nucleotides align to TRBD1. CDR3 length: 14 residues. From germline, CDR1 is SGHRS and CDR2 YFSETQ. Germline trimming cut 1 base from V and 3 bases from J; bases unmatched to any gene: 3.